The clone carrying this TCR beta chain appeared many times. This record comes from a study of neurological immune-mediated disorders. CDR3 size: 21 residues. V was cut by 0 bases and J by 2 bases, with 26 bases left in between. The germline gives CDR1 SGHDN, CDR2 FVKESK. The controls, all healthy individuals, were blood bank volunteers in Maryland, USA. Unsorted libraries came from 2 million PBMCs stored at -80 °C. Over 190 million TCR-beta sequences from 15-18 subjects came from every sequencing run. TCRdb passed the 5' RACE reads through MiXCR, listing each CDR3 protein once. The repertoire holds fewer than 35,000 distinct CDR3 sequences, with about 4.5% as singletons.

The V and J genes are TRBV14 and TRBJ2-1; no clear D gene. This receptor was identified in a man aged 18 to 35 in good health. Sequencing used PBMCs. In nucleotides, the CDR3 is TGTGCCAGCAGCCAAGATAACCCAGTGGGTTGGGATAGGGCGGCCTACAATGAGCAGTTCTTC. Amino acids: CASSQDNPVGWDRAAYNEQFF.